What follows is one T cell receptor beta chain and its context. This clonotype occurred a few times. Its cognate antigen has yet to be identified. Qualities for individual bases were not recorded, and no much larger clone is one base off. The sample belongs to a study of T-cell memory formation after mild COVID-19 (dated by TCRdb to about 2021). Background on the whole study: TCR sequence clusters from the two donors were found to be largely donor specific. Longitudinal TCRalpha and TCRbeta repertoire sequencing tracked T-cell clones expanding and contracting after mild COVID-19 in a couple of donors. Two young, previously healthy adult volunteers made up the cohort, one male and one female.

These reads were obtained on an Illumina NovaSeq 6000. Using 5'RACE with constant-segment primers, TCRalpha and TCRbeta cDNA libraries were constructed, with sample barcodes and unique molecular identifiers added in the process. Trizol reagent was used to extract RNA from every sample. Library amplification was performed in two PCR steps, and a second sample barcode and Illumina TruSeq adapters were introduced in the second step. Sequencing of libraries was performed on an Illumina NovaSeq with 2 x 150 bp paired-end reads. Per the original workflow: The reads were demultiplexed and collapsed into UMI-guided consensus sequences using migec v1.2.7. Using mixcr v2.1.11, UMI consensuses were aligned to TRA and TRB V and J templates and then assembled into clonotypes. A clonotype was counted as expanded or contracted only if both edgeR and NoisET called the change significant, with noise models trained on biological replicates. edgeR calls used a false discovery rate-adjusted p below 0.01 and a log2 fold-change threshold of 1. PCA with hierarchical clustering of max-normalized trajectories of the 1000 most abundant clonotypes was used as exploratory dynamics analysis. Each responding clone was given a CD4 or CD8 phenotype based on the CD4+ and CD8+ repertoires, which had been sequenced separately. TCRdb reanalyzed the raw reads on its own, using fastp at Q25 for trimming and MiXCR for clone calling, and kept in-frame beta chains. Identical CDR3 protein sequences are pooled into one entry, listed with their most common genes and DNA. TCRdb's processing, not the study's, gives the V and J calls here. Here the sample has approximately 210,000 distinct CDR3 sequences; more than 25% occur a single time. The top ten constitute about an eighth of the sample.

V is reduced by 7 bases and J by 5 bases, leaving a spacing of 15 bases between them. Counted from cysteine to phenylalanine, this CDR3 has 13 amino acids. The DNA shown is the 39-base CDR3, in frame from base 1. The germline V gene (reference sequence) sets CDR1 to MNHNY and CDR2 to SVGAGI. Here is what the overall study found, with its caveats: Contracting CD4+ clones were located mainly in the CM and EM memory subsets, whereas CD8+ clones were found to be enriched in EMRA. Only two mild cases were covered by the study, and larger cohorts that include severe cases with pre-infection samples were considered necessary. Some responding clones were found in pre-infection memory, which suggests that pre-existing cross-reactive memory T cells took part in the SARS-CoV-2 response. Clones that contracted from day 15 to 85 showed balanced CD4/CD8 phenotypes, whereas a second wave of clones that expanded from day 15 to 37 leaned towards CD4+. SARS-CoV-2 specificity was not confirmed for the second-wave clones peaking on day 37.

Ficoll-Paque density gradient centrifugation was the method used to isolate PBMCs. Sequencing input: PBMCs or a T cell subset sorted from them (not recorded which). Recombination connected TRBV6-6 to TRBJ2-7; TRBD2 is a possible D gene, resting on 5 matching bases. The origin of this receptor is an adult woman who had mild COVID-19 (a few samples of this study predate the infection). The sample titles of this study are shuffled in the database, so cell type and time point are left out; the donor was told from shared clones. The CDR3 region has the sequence CASTYGGADEQYF. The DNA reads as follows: TGTGCCAGCACCTACGGAGGTGCGGACGAGCAGTACTTC.